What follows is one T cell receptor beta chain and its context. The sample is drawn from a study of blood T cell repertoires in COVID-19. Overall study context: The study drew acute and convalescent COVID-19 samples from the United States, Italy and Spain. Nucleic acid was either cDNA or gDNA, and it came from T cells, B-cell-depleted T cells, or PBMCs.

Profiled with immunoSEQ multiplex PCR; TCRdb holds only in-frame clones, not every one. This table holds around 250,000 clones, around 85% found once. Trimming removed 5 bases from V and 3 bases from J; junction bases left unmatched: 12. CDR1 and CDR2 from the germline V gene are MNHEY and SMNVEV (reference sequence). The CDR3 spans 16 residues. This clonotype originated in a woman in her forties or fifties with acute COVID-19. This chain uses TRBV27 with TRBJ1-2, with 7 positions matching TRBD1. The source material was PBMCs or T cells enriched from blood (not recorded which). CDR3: CASSTIGQETYYGYTF. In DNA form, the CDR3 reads TGTGCCAGCAGTACTATCGGACAGGAAACCTACTATGGCTACACCTTC.